This TCR beta chain was captured in a study of cytomegalovirus exposure and HLA in healthy donors. This PCR relied on a set of 60 Vbeta primers and 13 Jbeta primers. The protocol was immunoSEQ multiplex PCR, while the TCRdb copy is restricted to in-frame clones and leaves out a portion. The sample shows approximately 150,000 clones, more than 65% of them seen only once. The TCR originated in a man aged 18 to 30 in good health and CMV-seropositive. Source material: PBMCs.

The CDR3 sequence is CASSLPGGRTNEKLFF. CDR3 DNA: TGTGCCAGCAGCTTACCAGGGGGGAGAACTAATGAAAAACTGTTTTTT. V gene TRBV7-9 combines with J gene TRBJ1-4; TRBD1 agrees at 7 bases. There are 16 residues in the CDR3. Germline V gene sequence: CDR1 SEHNR, CDR2 FQNEAQ (reference sequence). V lost 2 bases and J lost 1; bases outside the gene matches: 4.